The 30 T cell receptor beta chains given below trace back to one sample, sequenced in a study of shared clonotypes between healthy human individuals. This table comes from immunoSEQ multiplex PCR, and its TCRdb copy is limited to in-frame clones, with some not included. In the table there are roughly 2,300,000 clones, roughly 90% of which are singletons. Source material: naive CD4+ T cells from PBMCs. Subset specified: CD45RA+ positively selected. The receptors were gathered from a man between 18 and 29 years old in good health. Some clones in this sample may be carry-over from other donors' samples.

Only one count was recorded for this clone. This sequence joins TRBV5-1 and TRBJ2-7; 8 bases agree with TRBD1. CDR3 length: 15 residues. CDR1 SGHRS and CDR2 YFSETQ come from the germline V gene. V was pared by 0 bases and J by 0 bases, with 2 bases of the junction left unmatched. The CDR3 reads CASSLGDRSSYEQYF. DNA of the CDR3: TGCGCCAGCAGCTTGGGGGACAGGAGCTCCTACGAGCAGTACTTC.

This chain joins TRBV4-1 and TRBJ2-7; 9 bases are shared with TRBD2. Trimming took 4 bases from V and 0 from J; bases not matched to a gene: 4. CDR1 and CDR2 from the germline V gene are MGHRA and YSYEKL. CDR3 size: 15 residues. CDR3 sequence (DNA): TGCGCCAGCAGCCGACTAGCGGCGGGCTCCTACGAGCAGTACTTC. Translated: CASSRLAAGSYEQYF.

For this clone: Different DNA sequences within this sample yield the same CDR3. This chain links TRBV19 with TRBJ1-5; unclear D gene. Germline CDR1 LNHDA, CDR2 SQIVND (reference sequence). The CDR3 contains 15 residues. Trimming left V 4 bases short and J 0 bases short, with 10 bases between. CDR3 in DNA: TGTGCCAGTAGTACTGCAGGAAATAGCAATCAGCCCCAGCATTTT. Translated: CASSTAGNSNQPQHF.

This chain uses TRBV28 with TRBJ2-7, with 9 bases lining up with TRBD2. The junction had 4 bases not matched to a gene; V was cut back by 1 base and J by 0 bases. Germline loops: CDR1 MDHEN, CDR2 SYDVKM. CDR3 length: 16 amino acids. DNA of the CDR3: TGTGCCAGCAGTTTATTTGGCGGGAGGGCCTCCTACGAGCAGTACTTC. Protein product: CASSLFGGRASYEQYF.

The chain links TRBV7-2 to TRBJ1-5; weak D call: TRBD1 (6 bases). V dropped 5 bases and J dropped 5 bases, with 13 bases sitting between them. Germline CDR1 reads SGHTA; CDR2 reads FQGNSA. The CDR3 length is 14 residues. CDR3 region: CASSPDRNYQPQHF. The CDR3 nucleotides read TGTGCCAGCAGCCCCGACAGGAACTATCAGCCCCAGCATTTT.

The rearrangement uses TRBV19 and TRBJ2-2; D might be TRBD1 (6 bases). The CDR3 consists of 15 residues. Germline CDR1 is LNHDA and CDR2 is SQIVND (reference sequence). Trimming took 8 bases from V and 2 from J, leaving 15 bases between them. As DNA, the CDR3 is TGTGCCAGTGCACAAGGACAGAAAAACACCGGGGAGCTGTTTTTT. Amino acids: CASAQGQKNTGELFF.

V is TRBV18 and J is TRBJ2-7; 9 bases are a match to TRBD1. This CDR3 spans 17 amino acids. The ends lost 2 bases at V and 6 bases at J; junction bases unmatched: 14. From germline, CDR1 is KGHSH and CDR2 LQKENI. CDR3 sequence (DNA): TGTGCCAGCTCACCAACAATCTCCCGGGACAGGGTAGGCGAGCAGTACTTC. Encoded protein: CASSPTISRDRVGEQYF.

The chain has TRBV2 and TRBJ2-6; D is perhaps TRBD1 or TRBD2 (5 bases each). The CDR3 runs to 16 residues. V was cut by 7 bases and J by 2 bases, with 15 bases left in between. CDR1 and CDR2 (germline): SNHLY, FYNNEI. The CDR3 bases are TGTGCCAGCACCCCAAACCCGGGGCCTGGGGCCAACGTCCTGACTTTC. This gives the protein CASTPNPGPGANVLTF.

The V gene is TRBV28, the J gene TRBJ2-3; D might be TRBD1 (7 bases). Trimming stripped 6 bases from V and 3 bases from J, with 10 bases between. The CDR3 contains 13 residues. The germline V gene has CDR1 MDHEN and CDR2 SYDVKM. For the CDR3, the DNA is TGTGCCAGCAGACCAGGGGGGACAGATACGCAGTATTTT. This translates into CASRPGGTDTQYF.

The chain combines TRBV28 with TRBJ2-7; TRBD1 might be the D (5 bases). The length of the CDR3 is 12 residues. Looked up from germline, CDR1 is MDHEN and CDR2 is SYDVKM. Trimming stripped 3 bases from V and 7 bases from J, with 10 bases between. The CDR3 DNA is TGTGCCAGCAGTTTTGCTGGGGCGGAGCAGTACTTC. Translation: CASSFAGAEQYF.

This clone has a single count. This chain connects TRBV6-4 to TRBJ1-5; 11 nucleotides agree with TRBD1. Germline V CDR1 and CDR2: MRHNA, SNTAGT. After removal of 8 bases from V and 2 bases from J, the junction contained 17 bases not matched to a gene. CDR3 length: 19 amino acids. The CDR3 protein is CASGTRDRGRLDGNQPQHF. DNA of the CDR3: TGTGCCAGCGGAACCCGGGACAGGGGGAGGCTGGATGGCAATCAGCCCCAGCATTTT.

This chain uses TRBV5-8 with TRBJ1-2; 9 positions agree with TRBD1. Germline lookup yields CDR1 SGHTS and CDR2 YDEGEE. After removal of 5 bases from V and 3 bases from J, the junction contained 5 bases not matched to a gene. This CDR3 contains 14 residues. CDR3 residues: CASRSRDRDYGYTF. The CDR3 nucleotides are TGTGCCAGCAGGTCCCGGGACAGGGACTATGGCTACACCTTC. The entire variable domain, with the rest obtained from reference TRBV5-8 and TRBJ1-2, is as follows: EAGVTQSPTHLIKTRGQQATLRCSPISGHTSVYWYQQALGLGLQFLLWYDEGEERNRGNFPPRFSGRQFPNYSSELNVNALELEDSALYLCASRSRDRDYGYTFGSGTRLTVV.

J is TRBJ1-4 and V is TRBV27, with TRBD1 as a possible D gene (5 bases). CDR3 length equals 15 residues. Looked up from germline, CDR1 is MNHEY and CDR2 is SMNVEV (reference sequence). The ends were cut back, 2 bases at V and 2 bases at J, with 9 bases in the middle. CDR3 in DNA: TGTGCCAGCAGTTTACACGGGGGGACTAATGAAAAACTGTTTTTT. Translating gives CASSLHGGTNEKLFF.

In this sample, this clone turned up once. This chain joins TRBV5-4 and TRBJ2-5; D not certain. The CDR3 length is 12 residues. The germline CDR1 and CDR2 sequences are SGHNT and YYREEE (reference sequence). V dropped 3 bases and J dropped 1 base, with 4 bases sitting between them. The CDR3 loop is CASSWGQETQYF. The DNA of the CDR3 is TGTGCCAGCAGCTGGGGCCAAGAGACCCAGTACTTC.

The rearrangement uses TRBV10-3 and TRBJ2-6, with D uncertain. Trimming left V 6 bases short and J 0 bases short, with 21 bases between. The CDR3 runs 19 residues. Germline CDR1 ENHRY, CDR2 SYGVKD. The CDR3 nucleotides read TGTGCCATCAGGCCAGCGAATTCCCGGTCCCACTCTGGGGCCAACGTCCTGACTTTC. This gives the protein CAIRPANSRSHSGANVLTF.

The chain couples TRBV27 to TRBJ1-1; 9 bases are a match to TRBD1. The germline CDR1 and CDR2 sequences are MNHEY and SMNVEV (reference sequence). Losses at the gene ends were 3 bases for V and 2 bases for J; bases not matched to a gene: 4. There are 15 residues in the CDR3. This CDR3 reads CASSFRTGANTEAFF. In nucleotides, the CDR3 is TGTGCCAGCAGTTTTAGGACAGGGGCTAACACTGAAGCTTTCTTT.

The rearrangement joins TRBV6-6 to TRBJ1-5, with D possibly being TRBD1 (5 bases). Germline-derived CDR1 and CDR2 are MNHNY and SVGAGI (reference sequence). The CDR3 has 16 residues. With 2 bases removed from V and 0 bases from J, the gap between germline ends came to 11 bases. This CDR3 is CASSYDSSISNQPQHF. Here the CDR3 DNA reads TGTGCCAGCAGTTACGACAGTTCCATTAGCAATCAGCCCCAGCATTTT.

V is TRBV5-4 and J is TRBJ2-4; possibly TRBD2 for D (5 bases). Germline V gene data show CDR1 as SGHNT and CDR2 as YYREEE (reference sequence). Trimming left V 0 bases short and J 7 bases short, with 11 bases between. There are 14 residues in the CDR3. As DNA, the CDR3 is TGTGCCAGCAGCTTGGATCCAGCGGAGAACATTCAGTACTTC. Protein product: CASSLDPAENIQYF.

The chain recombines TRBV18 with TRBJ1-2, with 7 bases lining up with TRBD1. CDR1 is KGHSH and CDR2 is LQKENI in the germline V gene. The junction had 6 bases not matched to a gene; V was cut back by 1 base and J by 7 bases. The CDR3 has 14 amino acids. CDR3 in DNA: TGTGCCAGCTCACCACGGCAGGGGGAGAGTGGCTACACCTTC. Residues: CASSPRQGESGYTF.

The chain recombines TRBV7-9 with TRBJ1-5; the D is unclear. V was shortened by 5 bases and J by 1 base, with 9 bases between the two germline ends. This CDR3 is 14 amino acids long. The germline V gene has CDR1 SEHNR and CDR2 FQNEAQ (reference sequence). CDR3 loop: CASSLSVSNQPQHF. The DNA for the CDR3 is TGTGCCAGCAGCCTCTCAGTCAGCAATCAGCCCCAGCATTTT.

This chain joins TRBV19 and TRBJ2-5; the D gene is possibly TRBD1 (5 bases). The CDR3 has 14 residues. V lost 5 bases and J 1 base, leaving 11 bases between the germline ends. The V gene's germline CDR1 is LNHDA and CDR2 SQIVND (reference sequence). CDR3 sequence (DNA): TGTGCCAGTAGTGGGGCGGACACCCAAGAGACCCAGTACTTC. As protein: CASSGADTQETQYF.

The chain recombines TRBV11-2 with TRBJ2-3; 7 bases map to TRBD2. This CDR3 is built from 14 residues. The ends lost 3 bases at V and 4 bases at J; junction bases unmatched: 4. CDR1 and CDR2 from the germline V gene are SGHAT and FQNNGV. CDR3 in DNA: TGTGCCAGCAGCTTGGATGCGGGAGCAGATACGCAGTATTTT. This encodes CASSLDAGADTQYF.

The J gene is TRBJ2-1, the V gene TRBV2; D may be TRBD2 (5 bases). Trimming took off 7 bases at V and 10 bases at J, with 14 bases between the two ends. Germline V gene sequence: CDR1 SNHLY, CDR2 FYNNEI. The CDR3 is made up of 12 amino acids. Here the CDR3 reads CASTSPTKEQFF. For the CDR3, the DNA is TGTGCCAGCACTAGCCCGACTAAAGAGCAGTTCTTC.

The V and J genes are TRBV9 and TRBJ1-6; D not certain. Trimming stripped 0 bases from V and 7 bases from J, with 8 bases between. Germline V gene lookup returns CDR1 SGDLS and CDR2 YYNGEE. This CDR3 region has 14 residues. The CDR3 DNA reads TGTGCCAGCAGCGTAGTGGACGCCAATTCACCCCTCCACTTT. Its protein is CASSVVDANSPLHF.

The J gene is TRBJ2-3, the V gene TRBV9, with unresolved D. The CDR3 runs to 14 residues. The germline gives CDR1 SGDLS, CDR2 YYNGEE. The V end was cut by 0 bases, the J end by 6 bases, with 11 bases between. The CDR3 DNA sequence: TGTGCCAGCAGCGTAGCGGTTAGCTCTGATACGCAGTATTTT. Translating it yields CASSVAVSSDTQYF.

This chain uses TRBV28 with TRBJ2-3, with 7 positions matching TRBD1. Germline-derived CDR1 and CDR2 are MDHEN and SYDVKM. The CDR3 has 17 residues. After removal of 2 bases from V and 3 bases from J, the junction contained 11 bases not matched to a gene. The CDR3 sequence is CASSLRQTRTGTDTQYF. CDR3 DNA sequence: TGTGCCAGCAGTTTACGTCAAACCAGGACAGGTACAGATACGCAGTATTTT.

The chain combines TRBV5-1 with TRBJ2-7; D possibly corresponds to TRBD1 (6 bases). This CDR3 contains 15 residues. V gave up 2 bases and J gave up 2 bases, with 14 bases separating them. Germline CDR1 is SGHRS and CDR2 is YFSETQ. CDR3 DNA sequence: TGCGCCAGCAGCTTTGCACAGGGAAATGCCTACGAGCAGTACTTC. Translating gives CASSFAQGNAYEQYF.

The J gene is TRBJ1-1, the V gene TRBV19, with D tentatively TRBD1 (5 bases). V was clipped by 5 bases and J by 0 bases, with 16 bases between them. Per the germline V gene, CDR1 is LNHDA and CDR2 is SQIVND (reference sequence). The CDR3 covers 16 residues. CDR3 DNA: TGTGCCAGTAGTCCGCCAGGTGGGGGATTGAACACTGAAGCTTTCTTT. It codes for CASSPPGGGLNTEAFF.

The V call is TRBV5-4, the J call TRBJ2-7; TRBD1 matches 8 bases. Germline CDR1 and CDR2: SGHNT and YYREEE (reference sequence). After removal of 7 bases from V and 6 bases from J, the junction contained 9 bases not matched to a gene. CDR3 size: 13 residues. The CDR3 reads CASGSETGVEQYF. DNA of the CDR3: TGTGCCAGCGGATCTGAGACAGGGGTCGAGCAGTACTTC.

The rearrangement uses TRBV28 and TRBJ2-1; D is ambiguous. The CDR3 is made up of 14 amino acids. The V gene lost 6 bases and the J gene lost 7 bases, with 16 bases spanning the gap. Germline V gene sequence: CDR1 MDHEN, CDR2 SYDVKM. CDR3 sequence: CASSQKSIWNEQFF. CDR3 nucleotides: TGTGCCAGCAGCCAGAAGTCAATCTGGAATGAGCAGTTCTTC.